This T cell receptor beta chain was captured by sequencing in a study of blood T cell repertoires in COVID-19. About the research overall: The United States, Italy and Spain supplied acute and convalescent COVID-19 samples. In each case, the material was cDNA or gDNA derived from T cells, B-cell-depleted T cells, or PBMCs.

Original methodology: Reference gene primer amplification gave nucleated cell count estimates. Using immunoSEQ multiplex PCR, the repertoire was profiled, and TCRdb retains in-frame clones only, with some absent. V and J calls and clone size are those listed in that table; D and trimming were worked out from the DNA. The profile covers under 250,000 clones, with 86% appearing a single time and approximately 6% taken by the ten largest. Seattle participants joined during active infection and were tracked over time. The sample was peripheral blood. This TCR was sampled from a woman aged 80 or over with COVID-19, enrolled during active disease.

The CDR3 reads CASSRGQGSGYEQYF. In nucleotides, the CDR3 is TGCGCCAGCAGCCGAGGACAGGGTAGCGGCTACGAGCAGTACTTC. This rearrangement joins TRBV10-2 to TRBJ2-7; 8 bases match TRBD1. The junction had 10 bases not matched to a gene; V was cut back by 6 bases and J by 3 bases. This CDR3 has 15 residues. Germline V gene lookup returns CDR1 WSHSY and CDR2 SAAADI.